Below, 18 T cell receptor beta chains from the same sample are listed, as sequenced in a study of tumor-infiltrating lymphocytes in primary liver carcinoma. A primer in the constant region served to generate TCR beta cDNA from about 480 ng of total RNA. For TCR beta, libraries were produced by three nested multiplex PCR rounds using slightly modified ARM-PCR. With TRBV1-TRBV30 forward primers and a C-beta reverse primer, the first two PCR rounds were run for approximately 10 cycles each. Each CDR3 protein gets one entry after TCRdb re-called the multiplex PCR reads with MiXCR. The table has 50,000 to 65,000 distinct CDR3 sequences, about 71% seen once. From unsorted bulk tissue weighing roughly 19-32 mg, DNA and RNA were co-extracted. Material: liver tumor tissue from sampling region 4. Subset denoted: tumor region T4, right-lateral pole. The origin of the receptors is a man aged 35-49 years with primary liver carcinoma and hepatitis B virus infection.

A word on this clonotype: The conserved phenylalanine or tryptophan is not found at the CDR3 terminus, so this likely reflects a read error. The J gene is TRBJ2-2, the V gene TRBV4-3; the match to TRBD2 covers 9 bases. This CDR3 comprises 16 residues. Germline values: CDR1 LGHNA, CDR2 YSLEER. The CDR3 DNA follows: TGCGCCAGCAGCCAATCACCTAGCGGGAACACCGGGGGGCTGTTTTTA. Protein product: CASSQSPSGNTGGLFL.

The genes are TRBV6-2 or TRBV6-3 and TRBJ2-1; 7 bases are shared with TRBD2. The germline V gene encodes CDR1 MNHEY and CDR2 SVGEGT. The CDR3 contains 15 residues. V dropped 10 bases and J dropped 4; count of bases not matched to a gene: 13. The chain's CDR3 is CANPASSGRYNEQFF. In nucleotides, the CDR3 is TGTGCCAATCCTGCGAGTAGCGGGCGGTACAATGAGCAGTTCTTC.

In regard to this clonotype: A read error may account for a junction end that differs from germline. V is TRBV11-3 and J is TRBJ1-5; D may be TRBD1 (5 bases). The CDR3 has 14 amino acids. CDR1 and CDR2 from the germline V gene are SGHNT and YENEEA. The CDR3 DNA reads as TGTGCCAGCAGTGACAGCTATAGCAATCAGCCCCAGAATTTT. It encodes CASSDSYSNQPQNF.

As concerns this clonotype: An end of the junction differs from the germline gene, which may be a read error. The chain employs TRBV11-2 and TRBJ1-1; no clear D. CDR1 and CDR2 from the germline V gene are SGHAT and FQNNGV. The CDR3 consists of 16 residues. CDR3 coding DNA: TGTGCCAGCAGCCGAGGTAGGGCAAGGGTCTTCACTGAAACTTCCTTT. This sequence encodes CASSRGRARVFTETSF.

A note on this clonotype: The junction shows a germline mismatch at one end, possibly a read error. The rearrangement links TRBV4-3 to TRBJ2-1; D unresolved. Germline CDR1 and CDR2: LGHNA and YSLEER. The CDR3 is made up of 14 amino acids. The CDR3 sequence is CASSQDASYIEEFF. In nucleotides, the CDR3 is TGCGCCAGCAGCCAAGATGCGTCCTACATTGAGGAGTTCTTC.

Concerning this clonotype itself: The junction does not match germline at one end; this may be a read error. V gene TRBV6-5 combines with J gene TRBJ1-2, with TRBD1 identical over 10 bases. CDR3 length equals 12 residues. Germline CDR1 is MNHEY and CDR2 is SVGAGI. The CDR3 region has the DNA TGTGCCAGCAGCCACCGGGACAGGGGCTATACCTTC. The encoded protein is CASSHRDRGYTF.

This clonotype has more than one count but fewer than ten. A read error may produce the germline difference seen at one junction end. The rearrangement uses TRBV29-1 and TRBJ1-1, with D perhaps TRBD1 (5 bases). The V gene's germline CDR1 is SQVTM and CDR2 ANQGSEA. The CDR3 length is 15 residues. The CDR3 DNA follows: TGCAGCGTTCGGGCGGGGTGGGGAATGGACACTGAGGCTTTCTTT. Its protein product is CSVRAGWGMDTEAFF.

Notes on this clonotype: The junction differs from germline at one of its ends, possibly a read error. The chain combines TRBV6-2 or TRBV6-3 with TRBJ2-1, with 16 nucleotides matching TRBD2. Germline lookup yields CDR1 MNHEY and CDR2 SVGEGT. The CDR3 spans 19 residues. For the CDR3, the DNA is TGTGCCAGCAGTTACGGGGGACTAGCGGGAGGGAACTCCTACGATGAGCAGTTCTTC. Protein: CASSYGGLAGGNSYDEQFF.

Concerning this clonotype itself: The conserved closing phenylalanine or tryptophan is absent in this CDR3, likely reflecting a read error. This CDR3 is CASSPGTRPDTQYL. The CDR3 DNA follows: TGTGCCAGCAGTCCCGGGACTAGGCCAGATACCCAGTATCTT. J is TRBJ2-3 and V is TRBV12-3 or TRBV12-4; 8 bases align to TRBD2. The CDR3 consists of 14 residues.

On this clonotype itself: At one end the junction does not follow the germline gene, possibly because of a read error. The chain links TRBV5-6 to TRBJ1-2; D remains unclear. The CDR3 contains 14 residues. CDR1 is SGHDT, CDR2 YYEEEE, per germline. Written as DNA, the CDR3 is TGTGCCAACAGCTTACGGCGGCAGAACTATGGCTACACCTTC. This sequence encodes CANSLRRQNYGYTF.

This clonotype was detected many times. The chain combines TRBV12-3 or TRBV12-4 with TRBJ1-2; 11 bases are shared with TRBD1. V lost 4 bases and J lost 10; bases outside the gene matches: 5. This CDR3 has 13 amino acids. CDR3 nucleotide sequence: TGTGCCAGCAGTTCCTGGGACAGGGGGGACTACACCTTC. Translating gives CASSSWDRGDYTF.

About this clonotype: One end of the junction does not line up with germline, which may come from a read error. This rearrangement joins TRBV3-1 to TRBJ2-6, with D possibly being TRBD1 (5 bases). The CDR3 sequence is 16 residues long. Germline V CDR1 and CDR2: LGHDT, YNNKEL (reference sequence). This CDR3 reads CASSQVTPSGANVQTF. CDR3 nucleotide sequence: TGTGCCAGCAGCCAAGTAACTCCCTCTGGGGCCAACGTCCAGACTTTC.

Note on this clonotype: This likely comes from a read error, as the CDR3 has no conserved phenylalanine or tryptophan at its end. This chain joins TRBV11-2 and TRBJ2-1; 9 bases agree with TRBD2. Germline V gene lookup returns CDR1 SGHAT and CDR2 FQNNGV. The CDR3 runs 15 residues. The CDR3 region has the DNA TGTGCCAGCAGCTTGGGCGGGAGGGCCAACAATGTGCAGTTCCTC. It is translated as CASSLGGRANNVQFL.

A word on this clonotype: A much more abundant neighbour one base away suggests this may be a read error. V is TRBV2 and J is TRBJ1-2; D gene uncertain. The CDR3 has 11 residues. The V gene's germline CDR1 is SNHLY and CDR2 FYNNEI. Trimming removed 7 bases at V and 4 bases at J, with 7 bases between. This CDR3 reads CASTPIYGYTF. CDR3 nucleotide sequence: TGTGCCAGCACACCAATCTATGGCTACACCTTC.

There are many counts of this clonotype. This chain's CDR3 is CASTQGLSGANVLTF. The CDR3 DNA sequence: TGTGCCAGCACCCAGGGGTTGTCTGGGGCCAACGTCCTGACTTTC. The chain couples TRBV11-2 to TRBJ2-6, with D perhaps TRBD1 (6 bases). The V end was cut by 7 bases, the J end by 1 base, with 11 bases between. This CDR3 spans 15 amino acids. Germline V gene lookup returns CDR1 SGHAT and CDR2 FQNNGV.

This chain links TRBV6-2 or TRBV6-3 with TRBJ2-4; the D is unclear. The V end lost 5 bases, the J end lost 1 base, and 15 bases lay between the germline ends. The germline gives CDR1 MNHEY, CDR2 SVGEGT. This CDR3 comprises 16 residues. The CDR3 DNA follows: TGTGCCAGCAGTAACAGTCCAGCCGGGGCCAAAAACATTCAGTACTTC. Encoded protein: CASSNSPAGAKNIQYF.

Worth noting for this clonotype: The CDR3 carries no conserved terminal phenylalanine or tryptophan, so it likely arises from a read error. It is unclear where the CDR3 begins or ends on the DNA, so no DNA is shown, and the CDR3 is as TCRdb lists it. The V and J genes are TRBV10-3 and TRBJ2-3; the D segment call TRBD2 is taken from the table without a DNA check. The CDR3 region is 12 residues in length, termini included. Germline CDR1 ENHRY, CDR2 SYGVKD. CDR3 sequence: CAIGGRPDTEYS.

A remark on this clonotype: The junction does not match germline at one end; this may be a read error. CDR3 nucleotide sequence: TGTACCAGCAGCTTAGCGAGACTAGCCCTGGGAAAAAAGGAGACCCAGTACTTC. This encodes CTSSLARLALGKKETQYF. The gene calls are TRBV11-2 and TRBJ2-5; 7 bases agree with TRBD2. Germline V gives CDR1 SGHAT, CDR2 FQNNGV. This CDR3 spans 18 amino acids. The variable domain in full, completed from reference TRBV11-2 and TRBJ2-5, reads EAGVAQSPRYKIIEKRQSVAFWCNPISGHATLYWYQQILGQGPKLLIQFQNNGVVDDSQLPKDRFSAERLKGVDSTLKIQPAKLEDSAVYLCTSSLARLALGKKETQYFGPGTRLLVL.